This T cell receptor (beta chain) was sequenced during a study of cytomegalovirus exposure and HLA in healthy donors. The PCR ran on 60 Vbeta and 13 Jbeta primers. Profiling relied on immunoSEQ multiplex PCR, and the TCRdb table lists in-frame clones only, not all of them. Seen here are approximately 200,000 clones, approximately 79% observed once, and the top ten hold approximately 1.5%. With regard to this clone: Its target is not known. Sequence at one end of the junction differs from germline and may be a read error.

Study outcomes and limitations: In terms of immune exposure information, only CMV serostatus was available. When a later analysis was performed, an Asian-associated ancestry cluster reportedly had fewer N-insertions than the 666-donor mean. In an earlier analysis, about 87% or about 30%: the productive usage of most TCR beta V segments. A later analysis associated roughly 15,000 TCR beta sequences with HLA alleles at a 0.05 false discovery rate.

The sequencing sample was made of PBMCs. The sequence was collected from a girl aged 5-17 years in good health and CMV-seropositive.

CDR3 DNA: TGTGCCAGCAGTATGGAGCGGGGCCCTGGAAGTGCGGGGGAGACCCAGTACTTC. Translation gives CASSMERGPGSAGETQYF. The V call is TRBV19, the J call TRBJ2-5; 7 bases map to TRBD2. CDR3 length: 18 residues. Germline CDR1 and CDR2: LNHDA and SQIVND (reference sequence).